This T cell receptor beta chain was captured by sequencing in a study of blood T cell repertoires in COVID-19. Study-level information: Acute-phase and convalescent COVID-19 samples originated in the United States, Italy and Spain. PBMCs, B-cell-depleted T cells, or T cells provided the cDNA or gDNA that made up the material.

Cohort 3 donors were reported recovered after two negative PCRs, clearance, or symptom resolution. Assay: immunoSEQ multiplex PCR; the TCRdb copy retains only in-frame clones and omits some. The repertoire holds 55,000 to 70,000 clones, about 88% seen once, with roughly a tenth in the top ten. The CDR3 is 15 amino acids. CDR1 LNHDA and CDR2 SQIVND come from the germline V gene (reference sequence). V was shortened by 1 base and J by 0 bases, with 8 bases between the two germline ends. The rearrangement links TRBV19 to TRBJ2-3; no clear D. Sequencing input: PBMCs or T cells enriched from blood (not recorded which). The sequence derives from a woman between 40 and 55 years old who had recovered from COVID-19. In DNA form, the CDR3 reads TGTGCCAGTAGTATAGCTGCAGTAAGCACAGATACGCAGTATTTT. This gives the protein CASSIAAVSTDTQYF.